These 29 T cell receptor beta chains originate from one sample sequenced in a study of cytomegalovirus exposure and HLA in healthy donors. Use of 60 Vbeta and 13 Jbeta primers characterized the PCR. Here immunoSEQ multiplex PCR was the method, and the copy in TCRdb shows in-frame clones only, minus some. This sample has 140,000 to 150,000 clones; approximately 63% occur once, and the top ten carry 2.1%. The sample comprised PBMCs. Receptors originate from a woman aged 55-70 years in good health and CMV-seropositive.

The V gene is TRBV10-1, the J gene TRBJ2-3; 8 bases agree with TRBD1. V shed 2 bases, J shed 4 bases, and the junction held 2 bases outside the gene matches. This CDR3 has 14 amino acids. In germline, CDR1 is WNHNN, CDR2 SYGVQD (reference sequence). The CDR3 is CASSEGQGPDTQYF. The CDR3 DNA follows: TGCGCCAGCAGTGAGGGACAGGGCCCAGATACGCAGTATTTT.

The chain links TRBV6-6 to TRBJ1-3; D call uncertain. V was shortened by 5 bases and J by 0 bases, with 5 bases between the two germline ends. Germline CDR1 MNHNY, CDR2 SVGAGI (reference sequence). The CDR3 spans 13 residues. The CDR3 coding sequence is TGTGCCAGCAGTGATAGCTCTGGAAACACCATATATTTT. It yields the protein CASSDSSGNTIYF.

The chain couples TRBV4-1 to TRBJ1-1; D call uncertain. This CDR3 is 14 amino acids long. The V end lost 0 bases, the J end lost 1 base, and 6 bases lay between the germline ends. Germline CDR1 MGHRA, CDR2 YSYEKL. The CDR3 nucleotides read TGCGCCAGCAGCCAAGATTACGGGAACACTGAAGCTTTCTTT. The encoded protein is CASSQDYGNTEAFF.

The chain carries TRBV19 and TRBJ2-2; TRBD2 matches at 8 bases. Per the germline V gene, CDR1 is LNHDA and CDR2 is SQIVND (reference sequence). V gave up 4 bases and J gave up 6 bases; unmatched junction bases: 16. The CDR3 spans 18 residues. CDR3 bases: TGTGCCAGTAGTACCCGAGGGAGCGGGAGTTTACGGGCCGGGGAGCTGTTTTTT. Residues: CASSTRGSGSLRAGELFF.

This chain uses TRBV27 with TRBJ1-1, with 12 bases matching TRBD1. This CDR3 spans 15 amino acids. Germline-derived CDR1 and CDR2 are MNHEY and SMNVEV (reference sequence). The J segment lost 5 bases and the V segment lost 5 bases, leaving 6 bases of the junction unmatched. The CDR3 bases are TGTGCCAGCAGTCCCGGGACAGGGGGCTATACTGAAGCTTTCTTT. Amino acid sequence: CASSPGTGGYTEAFF.

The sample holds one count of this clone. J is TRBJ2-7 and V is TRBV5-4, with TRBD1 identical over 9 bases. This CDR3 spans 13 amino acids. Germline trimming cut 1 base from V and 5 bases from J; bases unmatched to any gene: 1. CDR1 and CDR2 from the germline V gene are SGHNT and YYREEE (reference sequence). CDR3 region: CASSLTGGDEQYF. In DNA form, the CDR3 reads TGTGCCAGCAGCTTGACAGGGGGCGACGAGCAGTACTTC.

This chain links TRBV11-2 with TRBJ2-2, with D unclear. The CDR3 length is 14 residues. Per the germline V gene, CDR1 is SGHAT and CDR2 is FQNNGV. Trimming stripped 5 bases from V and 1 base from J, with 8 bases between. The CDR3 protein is CASSVLQNTGELFF. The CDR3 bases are TGTGCCAGCAGCGTACTACAGAACACCGGGGAGCTGTTTTTT. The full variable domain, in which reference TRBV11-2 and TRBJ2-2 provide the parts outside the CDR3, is EAGVAQSPRYKIIEKRQSVAFWCNPISGHATLYWYQQILGQGPKLLIQFQNNGVVDDSQLPKDRFSAERLKGVDSTLKIQPAKLEDSAVYLCASSVLQNTGELFFGEGSRLTVL.

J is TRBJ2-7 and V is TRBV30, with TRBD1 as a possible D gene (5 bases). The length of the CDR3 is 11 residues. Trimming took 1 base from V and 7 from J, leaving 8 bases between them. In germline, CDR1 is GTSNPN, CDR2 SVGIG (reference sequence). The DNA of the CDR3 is TGTGCCTGGAGTGCACGACAGGAGCAGTACTTC. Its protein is CAWSARQEQYF.

The CDR3 is CASSREVQGRSYGYTF. For the CDR3, the DNA is TGTGCCAGCAGCCGAGAGGTACAGGGAAGAAGCTATGGCTACACCTTC. This chain joins TRBV7-2 and TRBJ1-2, with D possibly TRBD1 on 6 matching bases. With 5 bases removed from V and 4 bases from J, the gap between germline ends came to 20 bases. CDR1 is SGHTA, CDR2 FQGNSA, per germline. There are 16 residues in the CDR3.

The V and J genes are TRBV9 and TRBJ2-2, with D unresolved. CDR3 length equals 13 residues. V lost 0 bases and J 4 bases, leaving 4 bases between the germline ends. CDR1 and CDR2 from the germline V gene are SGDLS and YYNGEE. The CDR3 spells CASSVGATGELFF. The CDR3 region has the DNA TGTGCCAGCAGCGTAGGGGCCACCGGGGAGCTGTTTTTT.

The CDR3 DNA reads as TGTGCCATCATTCAGGGACTAGCGGGCTACACAGATACGCAGTATTTT. Amino acids: CAIIQGLAGYTDTQYF. V is TRBV10-3 and J is TRBJ2-3; 12 nucleotides line up with TRBD2. Germline-derived CDR1 and CDR2 are ENHRY and SYGVKD. This CDR3 is built from 16 residues. With 7 bases clipped from V and 2 bases from J, the junction kept 7 bases outside the gene matches.

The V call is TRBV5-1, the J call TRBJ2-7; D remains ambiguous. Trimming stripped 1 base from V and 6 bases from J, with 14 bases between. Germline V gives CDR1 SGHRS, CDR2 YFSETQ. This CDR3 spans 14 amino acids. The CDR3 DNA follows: TGCGCCAGCAGCTTGTGGTCCGATTCTAGCGAGCAGTACTTC. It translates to CASSLWSDSSEQYF.

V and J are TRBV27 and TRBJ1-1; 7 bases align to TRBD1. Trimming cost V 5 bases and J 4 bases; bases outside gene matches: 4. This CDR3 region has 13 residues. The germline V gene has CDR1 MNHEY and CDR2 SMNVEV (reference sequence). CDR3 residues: CASSLGTVTEAFF. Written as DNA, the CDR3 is TGTGCCAGCAGTCTTGGGACAGTCACTGAAGCTTTCTTT.

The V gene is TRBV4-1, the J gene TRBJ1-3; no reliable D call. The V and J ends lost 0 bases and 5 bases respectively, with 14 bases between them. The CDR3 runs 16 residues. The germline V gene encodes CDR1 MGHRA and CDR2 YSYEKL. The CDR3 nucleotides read TGCGCCAGCAGCCAAGAACTTGGAAGGGAGAGAAACACCATATATTTT. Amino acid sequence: CASSQELGRERNTIYF.

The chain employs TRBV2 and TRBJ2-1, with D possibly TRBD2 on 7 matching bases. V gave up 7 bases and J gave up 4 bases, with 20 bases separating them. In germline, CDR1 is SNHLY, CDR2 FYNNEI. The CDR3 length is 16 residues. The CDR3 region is CASTGGGGSAYNEQFF. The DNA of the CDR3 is TGTGCCAGCACCGGGGGCGGGGGTTCAGCTTACAATGAGCAGTTCTTC.

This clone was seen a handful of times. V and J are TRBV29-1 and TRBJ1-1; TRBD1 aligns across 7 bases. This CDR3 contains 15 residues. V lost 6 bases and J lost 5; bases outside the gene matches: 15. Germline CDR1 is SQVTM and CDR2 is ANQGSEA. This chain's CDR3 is CSVPDRTTFRTEAFF. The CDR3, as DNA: TGCAGCGTGCCGGACAGGACTACTTTTAGGACTGAAGCTTTCTTT. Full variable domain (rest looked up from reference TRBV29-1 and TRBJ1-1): SAVISQKPSRDICQRGTSLTIQCQVDSQVTMMFWYRQQPGQSLTLIATANQGSEATYESGFVIDKFPISRPNLTFSTLTVSNMSPEDSSIYLCSVPDRTTFRTEAFFGQGTRLTVV.

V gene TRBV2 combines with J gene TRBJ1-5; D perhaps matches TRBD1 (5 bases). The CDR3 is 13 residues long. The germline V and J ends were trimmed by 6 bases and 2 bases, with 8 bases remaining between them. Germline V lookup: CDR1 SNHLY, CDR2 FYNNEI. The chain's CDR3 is CASRGPGNQPQHF. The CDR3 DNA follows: TGTGCCAGCAGGGGGCCTGGCAATCAGCCCCAGCATTTT.

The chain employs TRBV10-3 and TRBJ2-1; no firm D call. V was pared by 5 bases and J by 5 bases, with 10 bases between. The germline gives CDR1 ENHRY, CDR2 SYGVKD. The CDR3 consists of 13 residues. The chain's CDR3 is CAISLRQDNEQFF. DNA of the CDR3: TGTGCCATCAGTCTTCGCCAGGACAATGAGCAGTTCTTC.

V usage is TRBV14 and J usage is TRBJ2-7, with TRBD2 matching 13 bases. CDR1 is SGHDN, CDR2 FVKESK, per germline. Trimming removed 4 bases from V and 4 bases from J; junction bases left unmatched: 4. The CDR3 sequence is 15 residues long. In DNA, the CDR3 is TGTGCCAGCAGCCGGACTAGCGGGAGTAGGTACGAGCAGTACTTC. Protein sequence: CASSRTSGSRYEQYF.

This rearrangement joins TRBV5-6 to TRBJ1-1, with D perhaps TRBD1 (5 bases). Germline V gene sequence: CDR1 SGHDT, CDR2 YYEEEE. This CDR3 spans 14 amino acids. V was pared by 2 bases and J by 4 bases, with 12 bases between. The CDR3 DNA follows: TGTGCCAGCAGCTTCGGAGGGGCCGCCACTGAAGCTTTCTTT. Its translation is CASSFGGAATEAFF. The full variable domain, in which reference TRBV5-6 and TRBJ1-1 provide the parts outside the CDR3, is DAGVTQSPTHLIKTRGQQVTLRCSPKSGHDTVSWYQQALGQGPQFIFQYYEEEERQRGNFPDRFSGHQFPNYSSELNVNALLLGDSALYLCASSFGGAATEAFFGQGTRLTVV.

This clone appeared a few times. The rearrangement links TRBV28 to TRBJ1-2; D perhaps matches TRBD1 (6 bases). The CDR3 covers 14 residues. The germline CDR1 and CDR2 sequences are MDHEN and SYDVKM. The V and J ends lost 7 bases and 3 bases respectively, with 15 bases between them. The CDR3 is CASMSGGRDYGYTF. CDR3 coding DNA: TGTGCCAGCATGAGTGGGGGCCGGGACTATGGCTACACCTTC.

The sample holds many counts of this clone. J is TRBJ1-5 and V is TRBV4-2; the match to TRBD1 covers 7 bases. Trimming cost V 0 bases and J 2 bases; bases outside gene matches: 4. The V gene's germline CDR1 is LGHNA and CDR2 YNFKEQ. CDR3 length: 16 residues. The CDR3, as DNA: TGTGCCAGCAGCCAAGATTCCGACAGGGGCAATCAGCCCCAGCATTTT. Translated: CASSQDSDRGNQPQHF.

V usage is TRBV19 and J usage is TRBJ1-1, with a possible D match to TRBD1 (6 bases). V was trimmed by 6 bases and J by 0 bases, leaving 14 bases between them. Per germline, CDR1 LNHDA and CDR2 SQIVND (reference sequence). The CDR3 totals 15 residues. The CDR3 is CASRARDTMNTEAFF. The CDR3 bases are TGTGCCAGTAGGGCCCGGGACACCATGAACACTGAAGCTTTCTTT.

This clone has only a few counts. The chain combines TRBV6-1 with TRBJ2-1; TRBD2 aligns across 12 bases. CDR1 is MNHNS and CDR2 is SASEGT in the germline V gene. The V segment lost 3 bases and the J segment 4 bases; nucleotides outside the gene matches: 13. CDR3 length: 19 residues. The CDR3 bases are TGTGCCAGCAGTGATGGGACTAGCGGGCCACTTGAAGGGTACAATGAGCAGTTCTTC. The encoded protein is CASSDGTSGPLEGYNEQFF.

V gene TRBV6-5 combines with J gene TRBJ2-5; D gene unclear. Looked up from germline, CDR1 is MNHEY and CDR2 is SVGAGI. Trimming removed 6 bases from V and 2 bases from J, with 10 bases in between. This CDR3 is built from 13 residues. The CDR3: CASRRAIQETQYF. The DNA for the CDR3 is TGTGCCAGCAGACGAGCGATTCAAGAGACCCAGTACTTC.

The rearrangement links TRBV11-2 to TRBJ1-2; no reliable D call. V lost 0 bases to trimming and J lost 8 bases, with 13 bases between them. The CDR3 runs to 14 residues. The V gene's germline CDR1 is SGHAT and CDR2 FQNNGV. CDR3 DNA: TGTGCCAGCAGCTTAGAAGGCGGGGTGAAAGGCTACACCTTC. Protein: CASSLEGGVKGYTF.

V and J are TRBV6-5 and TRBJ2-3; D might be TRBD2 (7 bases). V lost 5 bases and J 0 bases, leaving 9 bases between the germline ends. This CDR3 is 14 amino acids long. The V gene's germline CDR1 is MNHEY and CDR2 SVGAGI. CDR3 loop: CASSRGASTDTQYF. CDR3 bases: TGTGCCAGCAGTCGGGGGGCTAGCACAGATACGCAGTATTTT.

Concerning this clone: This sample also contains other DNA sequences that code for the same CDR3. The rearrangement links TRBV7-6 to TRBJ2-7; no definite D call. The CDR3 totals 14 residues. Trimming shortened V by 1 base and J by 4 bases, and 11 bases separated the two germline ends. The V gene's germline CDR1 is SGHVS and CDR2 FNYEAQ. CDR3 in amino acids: CASSLDPTAYEQYF. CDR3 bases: TGTGCCAGCAGCTTAGACCCTACAGCTTACGAGCAGTACTTC. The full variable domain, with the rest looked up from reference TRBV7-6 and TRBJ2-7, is GAGVSQSPRYKVTKRGQDVALRCDPISGHVSLYWYRQALGQGPEFLTYFNYEAQQDKSGLPNDRFSAERPEGSISTLTIQRTEQRDSAMYRCASSLDPTAYEQYFGPGTRLTVT.

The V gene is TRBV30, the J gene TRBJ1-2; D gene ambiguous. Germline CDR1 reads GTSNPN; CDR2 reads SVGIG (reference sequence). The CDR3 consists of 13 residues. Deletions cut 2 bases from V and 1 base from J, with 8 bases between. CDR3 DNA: TGTGCCTGGAGTTTGCAGATTAACTATGGCTACACCTTC. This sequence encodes CAWSLQINYGYTF.